These 14 T cell receptor beta chains share one sample of origin, sequenced in a study of T cell repertoires in cytomegalovirus infection. The antigens of these receptors remain unknown. TCRdb called the reads again in MiXCR, with one record for every CDR3 protein. The data contain about 900,000 distinct CDR3 sequences, under 40% of them singletons. The material sequenced was cultured CD8+ T cells from PBMCs, taken from culture after CMV antigen stimulation. The receptors derive from a human donor in good health (CMV status not recorded). Some clones in this sample may be carry-over from other donors' samples.

This clonotype was counted only a few times. This chain joins TRBV19 and TRBJ1-1; possibly TRBD1 for D (6 bases). V was clipped by 9 bases and J by 2 bases, with 13 bases between them. CDR1 is LNHDA, CDR2 SQIVND, per germline (reference sequence). The CDR3 runs 13 residues. This CDR3 is CASLDSINTEAFF. The CDR3 bases are TGTGCCAGCCTGGACAGTATTAACACTGAAGCTTTCTTT.

The chain is built from TRBV5-1 and TRBJ2-1, with a possible D match to TRBD1 (6 bases). V lost 0 bases and J 8 bases, leaving 15 bases between the germline ends. Germline CDR1 is SGHRS and CDR2 is YFSETQ. This CDR3 region has 15 residues. The CDR3 sequence is CASSLGGLDLDEQFF. CDR3 DNA: TGCGCCAGCAGCTTGGGGGGGCTGGACCTGGATGAGCAGTTCTTC. Drawing the rest from reference TRBV5-1 and TRBJ2-1, the complete variable domain is KAGVTQTPRYLIKTRGQQVTLSCSPISGHRSVSWYQQTPGQGLQFLFEYFSETQRNKGNFPGRFSGRQFSNSRSEMNVSTLELGDSALYLCASSLGGLDLDEQFFGPGTRLTVL.

This sequence joins TRBV15 and TRBJ2-1; unclear D gene. Trimming left V 0 bases short and J 5 bases short, with 2 bases between. The CDR3 runs 12 residues. Per germline, CDR1 LNHNV and CDR2 YYDKDF (reference sequence). As DNA, the CDR3 is TGTGCCACCAGCAGAGAGCACAATGAGCAGTTCTTC. It specifies CATSREHNEQFF.

The CDR3 nucleotides read TGTGCCAGCAGTTATTCGCATACCCGCACAGATACGCAGTATTTT. Amino acids: CASSYSHTRTDTQYF. This sequence joins TRBV6-6 and TRBJ2-3, with D hard to call. This CDR3 is 15 amino acids long. Per germline, CDR1 MNHNY and CDR2 SVGAGI (reference sequence). Trimming removed 3 bases from V and 1 base from J, with 11 bases in between.

This rearrangement joins TRBV6-1 to TRBJ2-3; the D gene is possibly TRBD1 (5 bases). CDR3 length: 14 amino acids. The germline V gene has CDR1 MNHNS and CDR2 SASEGT. Between the trimmed V and J ends, which lost 5 bases and 0 bases, there was a span of 9 bases. The CDR3 coding sequence is TGTGCCAGCAGTAAGACAGTTAGCACAGATACGCAGTATTTT. Its protein product is CASSKTVSTDTQYF.

The chain joins TRBV4-1 to TRBJ1-1; TRBD1 might be the D (6 bases). Germline V gene sequence: CDR1 MGHRA, CDR2 YSYEKL. This CDR3 is 16 amino acids long. The ends were cut back, 3 bases at V and 4 bases at J, with 18 bases in the middle. The CDR3 bases are TGCGCCAGCAGCCACAACTTGGCGGGGGGCGGCACTGAAGCTTTCTTT. Amino acids: CASSHNLAGGGTEAFF.

This clonotype has a handful of counts. The rearrangement links TRBV12-3 or TRBV12-4 to TRBJ2-1; the match to TRBD2 covers 8 bases. The ends lost 5 bases at V and 9 bases at J; junction bases unmatched: 12. CDR3 length: 15 amino acids. The CDR3 DNA follows: TGTGCCAGCAGTGCGAGGGCCCACGCGGGGGGTGAGCAGTTCTTC. Its translation: CASSARAHAGGEQFF.

This clonotype occurred a few times. V is TRBV7-6 and J is TRBJ2-7; TRBD1 matches at 8 bases. Germline assignment: CDR1 SGHVS and CDR2 FNYEAQ. Germline trimming cut 5 bases from V and 2 bases from J; bases unmatched to any gene: 5. CDR3 size: 14 residues. The CDR3 spells CASSPSRGPYEQYF. The CDR3 region has the DNA TGTGCCAGCAGCCCTTCCAGGGGGCCCTACGAGCAGTACTTC.

The rearrangement joins TRBV7-9 to TRBJ2-5; a possible D gene is TRBD1 (5 bases). V lost 4 bases and J 14 bases, leaving 14 bases between the germline ends. This CDR3 comprises 11 residues. Germline CDR1 is SEHNR and CDR2 is FQNEAQ (reference sequence). The CDR3 loop reads CASSSGHVCYF. Here the CDR3 DNA reads TGTGCCAGCAGCTCCGGACACGTCTGTTACTTC.

Only a few counts were recorded for this clonotype. The chain employs TRBV15 and TRBJ1-3; a possible D gene is TRBD1 (5 bases). V shed 3 bases and J shed 2 bases, with 17 bases lying between them. Germline CDR1 LNHNV, CDR2 YYDKDF (reference sequence). The CDR3 runs to 17 residues. The DNA of the CDR3 is TGTGCCACCAGCAGTGGCCACAGGTTCGGTACTGGAAACACCATATATTTT. Translated: CATSSGHRFGTGNTIYF.

For the CDR3, the DNA is TGTGCCAGCAGTTACTTGGGGGGCTGGGGTCAAGAGACCCAGTACTTC. It yields the protein CASSYLGGWGQETQYF. The chain has TRBV6-2 or TRBV6-3 and TRBJ2-5; the D gene could be TRBD1 or TRBD2 (6 bases each). This CDR3 has 16 residues. Germline V CDR1 and CDR2: MNHEY, SVGEGT. Deletions cut 1 base from V and 2 bases from J, with 14 bases between.

Only a few counts were recorded for this clonotype. The CDR3 sequence is CASRPQGRSYEQYF. CDR3 coding DNA: TGTGCCAGCAGGCCTCAAGGGAGGTCCTACGAGCAGTACTTC. The rearrangement joins TRBV6-1 to TRBJ2-7, with a possible D match to TRBD2 (6 bases). CDR1 and CDR2 from the germline V gene are MNHNS and SASEGT. Trimming shortened V by 6 bases and J by 1 base, and 13 bases separated the two germline ends. The CDR3 totals 14 residues.

The sample holds a few counts of this clonotype. The chain links TRBV29-1 to TRBJ2-7; 10 nucleotides agree with TRBD2. The CDR3 spans 13 residues. The germline V gene encodes CDR1 SQVTM and CDR2 ANQGSEA. The ends lost 3 bases at V and 4 bases at J; junction bases unmatched: 3. DNA of the CDR3: TGCAGCGTTGATTTAGCGGGGGGATACGAGCAGTACTTC. Its protein product is CSVDLAGGYEQYF.

V usage is TRBV6-5 and J usage is TRBJ2-3; the D gene is possibly TRBD2 (7 bases). The CDR3 covers 22 residues. V lost 0 bases and J lost 0, with 28 bases in between. The germline CDR1 and CDR2 sequences are MNHEY and SVGAGI. CDR3 loop: CASSYSTTPEGGGRPSTDTQYF. As DNA, the CDR3 is TGTGCCAGCAGTTACTCGACTACCCCTGAAGGGGGGGGGCGACCTAGCACAGATACGCAGTATTTT.